One sample yielded the 31 T cell receptor beta chains listed below, sequenced in a study of blood T cell repertoires in COVID-19. Sequenced by immunoSEQ multiplex PCR; TCRdb stores in-frame clones only, minus some. The sample lists about 220,000 clones, 80% to 90% occurring once. Sequencing was done on a sample of peripheral blood. The receptors stem from a woman between 55 and 75 years old who had recovered from COVID-19.

V gene TRBV18 combines with J gene TRBJ1-1; 10 positions match TRBD1. CDR3 length: 15 amino acids. V shed 2 bases and J 7 bases; nucleotides not matched to a gene: 7. The germline gives CDR1 KGHSH, CDR2 LQKENI. The CDR3: CASSPYRDRGIEAFF. CDR3 in DNA: TGTGCCAGCTCACCATACCGGGACAGGGGCATTGAAGCTTTCTTT.

The CDR3: CATRDRASYEQYF. CDR3 in DNA: TGTGCCACCAGGGACAGGGCGTCCTACGAGCAGTACTTC. The chain uses TRBV7-9 and TRBJ2-7, with TRBD1 matching 9 bases. CDR3 size: 13 residues. V was pared by 10 bases and J by 1 base, with 5 bases of the junction left unmatched. Per germline, CDR1 SEHNR and CDR2 FQNEAQ (reference sequence).

The V and J genes are TRBV27 and TRBJ1-2; a possible D gene is TRBD1 (6 bases). CDR1 is MNHEY, CDR2 SMNVEV, per germline (reference sequence). The V gene lost 6 bases and the J gene lost 4 bases, with 15 bases spanning the gap. There are 14 residues in the CDR3. CDR3: CASRSPGEGYGYTF. CDR3 in DNA: TGTGCCAGCAGATCCCCAGGGGAAGGCTATGGCTACACCTTC.

This clone has only one observation. The genes are TRBV2 and TRBJ2-1; D gene unclear. Trimming pared 7 bases from V and 7 bases from J, leaving 8 bases between. Germline values: CDR1 SNHLY, CDR2 FYNNEI. This CDR3 spans 11 amino acids. Written as DNA, the CDR3 is TGTGCCAGCATGGAACAGAATGAGCAGTTCTTC. As protein: CASMEQNEQFF.

J is TRBJ2-1 and V is TRBV19; 10 bases are a match to TRBD1. Germline values: CDR1 LNHDA, CDR2 SQIVND (reference sequence). There are 16 residues in the CDR3. V lost 0 bases, J lost 3 bases, and 2 bases stayed unmatched. CDR3 protein: CASSIEDRGYYNEQFF. The CDR3 region has the DNA TGTGCCAGTAGTATAGAGGACAGGGGGTACTACAATGAGCAGTTCTTC. Filled out from reference TRBV19 and TRBJ2-1, the complete variable domain reads DGGITQSPKYLFRKEGQNVTLSCEQNLNHDAMYWYRQDPGQGLRLIYYSQIVNDFQKGDIAEGYSVSREKKESFPLTVTSAQKNPTAFYLCASSIEDRGYYNEQFFGPGTRLTVL.

V and J are TRBV7-2 and TRBJ2-1, with D possibly being TRBD2 (6 bases). The CDR3 is 16 amino acids. The V gene's germline CDR1 is SGHTA and CDR2 FQGNSA. Trimming took off 1 base at V and 10 bases at J, with 20 bases between the two ends. The CDR3 reads CASSLGDLRTGVEQFF. CDR3 DNA sequence: TGTGCCAGCAGCTTAGGGGACTTGCGTACAGGAGTGGAGCAGTTCTTC.

This clone showed up just once. This chain connects TRBV9 to TRBJ2-3; D is ambiguous. Germline loops: CDR1 SGDLS, CDR2 YYNGEE. There are 12 residues in the CDR3. The germline V and J ends were trimmed by 2 bases and 6 bases, with 7 bases remaining between them. DNA of the CDR3: TGTGCCAGCAGCGTGCCGGAGGATACGCAGTATTTT. Protein sequence: CASSVPEDTQYF. The full variable domain, its missing parts supplied by reference TRBV9 and TRBJ2-3, is DSGVTQTPKHLITATGQRVTLRCSPRSGDLSVYWYQQSLDQGLQFLIQYYNGEERAKGNILERFSAQQFPDLHSELNLSSLELGDSALYFCASSVPEDTQYFGPGTRLTVL.

V and J are TRBV5-4 and TRBJ2-3; 8 bases match TRBD2. The CDR3 has 15 residues. J lost 2 bases, V lost 2 bases, and 4 bases had no gene match. Germline loops: CDR1 SGHNT, CDR2 YYREEE (reference sequence). The CDR3 protein is CASSLTSGDTDTQYF. In DNA form, the CDR3 reads TGTGCCAGCAGCTTAACTAGCGGAGACACAGATACGCAGTATTTT.

The chain uses TRBV9 and TRBJ1-2; 7 bases are shared with TRBD1. The V and J ends lost 4 bases and 8 bases, in that order; junction bases with no gene match: 8. Germline loops: CDR1 SGDLS, CDR2 YYNGEE. The CDR3 is 13 residues long. This CDR3 reads CASSPMRGLGYTF. Written as DNA, the CDR3 is TGTGCCAGCAGCCCCATGAGGGGGCTGGGCTACACCTTC.

As DNA, the CDR3 is TGCGCCAGCAGCCTTAAGACAGGGAACCCCTACAATGAGCAGTTCTTC. Translated: CASSLKTGNPYNEQFF. The V gene is TRBV4-1, the J gene TRBJ2-1; 7 bases are shared with TRBD1. The CDR3 loop spans 16 amino acids. Germline V gene lookup returns CDR1 MGHRA and CDR2 YSYEKL. The V segment lost 4 bases and the J segment 2 bases; nucleotides outside the gene matches: 8.

V gene TRBV7-9 combines with J gene TRBJ2-3, with TRBD1 as a possible D gene (5 bases). Trimming took off 5 bases at V and 4 bases at J, with 10 bases between the two ends. This CDR3 comprises 13 residues. Germline loops: CDR1 SEHNR, CDR2 FQNEAQ (reference sequence). CDR3 in amino acids: CASSPRASDTQYF. The CDR3 DNA reads TGTGCCAGCAGCCCCAGGGCGTCAGATACGCAGTATTTT.

The chain joins TRBV27 to TRBJ2-2; no firm D call. Germline CDR1 is MNHEY and CDR2 is SMNVEV (reference sequence). V gave up 5 bases and J gave up 7 bases, with 14 bases separating them. The length of the CDR3 is 14 residues. Here the CDR3 DNA reads TGTGCCAGCAGTCCCCCTCTGGCCGACGGGGAGCTGTTTTTT. This sequence encodes CASSPPLADGELFF.

This clone was observed a single time. The chain recombines TRBV27 with TRBJ1-1; no clear D gene. The CDR3 consists of 14 residues. Per the germline V gene, CDR1 is MNHEY and CDR2 is SMNVEV (reference sequence). The V gene lost 2 bases and the J gene lost 1 base, with 8 bases spanning the gap. The CDR3 reads CASSLNRANTEAFF. CDR3 DNA sequence: TGTGCCAGCAGTTTAAACAGAGCGAACACTGAAGCTTTCTTT.

This clone was seen a single time. The CDR3: CASSPRLAGGQPQETQYF. The CDR3 region has the DNA TGTGCCAGCAGCCCCCGACTAGCGGGGGGTCAACCTCAAGAGACCCAGTACTTC. The chain has TRBV7-2 and TRBJ2-5, with 13 bases lining up with TRBD2. The CDR3 covers 18 residues. Unmatched junction bases numbered 11, after V lost 5 bases and J lost 2 bases. Germline CDR1 and CDR2: SGHTA and FQGNSA.

The chain recombines TRBV5-4 with TRBJ1-6, with a weak D call TRBD1 (6 bases). Trimming stripped 0 bases from V and 7 bases from J, with 11 bases between. This CDR3 spans 15 amino acids. Germline V CDR1 and CDR2: SGHNT, YYREEE (reference sequence). This CDR3 is CASSLGQEVNSPLHF. In DNA, the CDR3 is TGTGCCAGCAGCTTGGGACAGGAGGTAAATTCACCCCTCCACTTT.

The chain has TRBV2 and TRBJ1-2; unclear D gene. V was trimmed by 9 bases and J by 3 bases, leaving 11 bases between them. The V gene's germline CDR1 is SNHLY and CDR2 FYNNEI. This CDR3 is 12 amino acids long. In nucleotides, the CDR3 is TGTGCCAGGGCGGGGTTATACTATGGCTACACCTTC. Its translation is CARAGLYYGYTF.

The gene calls are TRBV30 and TRBJ2-5, with 7 bases lining up with TRBD2. The CDR3 totals 13 residues. The V segment lost 1 base and the J segment 1 base; nucleotides outside the gene matches: 0. Germline-derived CDR1 and CDR2 are GTSNPN and SVGIG (reference sequence). CDR3 nucleotides: TGTGCCTGGAGTGGCGGGGGCCAAGAGACCCAGTACTTC. This translates into CAWSGGGQETQYF.

The rearrangement links TRBV6-6 to TRBJ1-2; 9 bases agree with TRBD1. V dropped 0 bases and J dropped 2; count of bases not matched to a gene: 1. Germline V lookup: CDR1 MNHNY, CDR2 SVGAGI (reference sequence). The CDR3 is made up of 15 amino acids. The CDR3 protein is CASSYSDRGNYGYTF. CDR3 DNA: TGTGCCAGCAGTTACTCTGACAGGGGGAACTATGGCTACACCTTC.

The rearrangement joins TRBV27 to TRBJ2-7; TRBD2 matches at 11 bases. The trim removed 5 bases at V and 7 bases at J, leaving 13 bases unmatched. The CDR3 is 16 amino acids. Germline assignment: CDR1 MNHEY and CDR2 SMNVEV (reference sequence). CDR3 amino acids: CASSPLAGGLRMEQYF. The DNA for the CDR3 is TGTGCCAGCAGTCCTCTAGCGGGGGGCCTCCGGATGGAGCAGTACTTC.

The chain couples TRBV29-1 to TRBJ2-3; 10 nucleotides match TRBD2. Trimming removed 4 bases from V and 4 bases from J; junction bases left unmatched: 8. Germline CDR1 reads SQVTM; CDR2 reads ANQGSEA. There are 15 residues in the CDR3. DNA of the CDR3: TGCAGCGTTGTTTCTAGCGGGGGTTGGTCAGATACGCAGTATTTT. Translated: CSVVSSGGWSDTQYF.

The rearrangement uses TRBV5-4 and TRBJ2-7; D might be TRBD2 (6 bases). CDR1 SGHNT and CDR2 YYREEE come from the germline V gene (reference sequence). The CDR3 runs to 15 residues. Trimming removed 2 bases from V and 3 bases from J, with 15 bases in between. CDR3 nucleotide sequence: TGTGCCAGCAGCTTAGCTAGCGCGGGGAACTACGAGCAGTACTTC. It encodes CASSLASAGNYEQYF.

V gene TRBV27 combines with J gene TRBJ1-2, with 8 bases fitting TRBD1. J gave up 8 bases and V 2 bases, and 4 bases lay outside the gene matches. The germline CDR1 and CDR2 sequences are MNHEY and SMNVEV (reference sequence). This CDR3 spans 13 amino acids. In DNA, the CDR3 is TGTGCCAGCAGTTTAACGACAGGGGTCGGCTACACCTTC. It is translated as CASSLTTGVGYTF.

The chain uses TRBV6-5 and TRBJ2-7, with 9 bases lining up with TRBD1. The CDR3 spans 14 residues. CDR1 is MNHEY, CDR2 SVGAGI, per germline. J gave up 1 base and V 7 bases, and 5 bases lay outside the gene matches. Here the CDR3 reads CASTSGQGSYEQYF. The DNA of the CDR3 is TGTGCCAGCACCTCGGGACAGGGATCCTACGAGCAGTACTTC.

V gene TRBV5-6 combines with J gene TRBJ2-2; D might be TRBD1 (6 bases). Trimming took 3 bases from V and 5 from J, leaving 11 bases between them. CDR3 length: 14 residues. CDR1 and CDR2 from the germline V gene are SGHDT and YYEEEE. CDR3 sequence: CASSYNRDTGELFF. The CDR3, as DNA: TGTGCCAGCAGCTATAACAGGGATACCGGGGAGCTGTTTTTT. Full variable domain (missing parts from reference TRBV5-6 and TRBJ2-2): DAGVTQSPTHLIKTRGQQVTLRCSPKSGHDTVSWYQQALGQGPQFIFQYYEEEERQRGNFPDRFSGHQFPNYSSELNVNALLLGDSALYLCASSYNRDTGELFFGEGSRLTVL.

The J gene is TRBJ1-1, the V gene TRBV19; possible D gene TRBD1, 6 bases. Germline CDR1 reads LNHDA; CDR2 reads SQIVND (reference sequence). Deletions cut 6 bases from V and 1 base from J, with 9 bases between. CDR3 size: 13 residues. The DNA of the CDR3 is TGTGCCAGTAGGATGACAGGGAACACTGAAGCTTTCTTT. Translation gives CASRMTGNTEAFF. Using reference TRBV19 and TRBJ1-1 for the parts outside the CDR3, the full variable domain is DGGITQSPKYLFRKEGQNVTLSCEQNLNHDAMYWYRQDPGQGLRLIYYSQIVNDFQKGDIAEGYSVSREKKESFPLTVTSAQKNPTAFYLCASRMTGNTEAFFGQGTRLTVV.

The CDR3 nucleotides are TGTGCCAGCAGCTCGGAAGACAGGGGGACTGAAGCTTTCTTT. It codes for CASSSEDRGTEAFF. The chain uses TRBV7-2 and TRBJ1-1; 9 nucleotides line up with TRBD1. V lost 4 bases and J lost 5; bases outside the gene matches: 5. Per germline, CDR1 SGHTA and CDR2 FQGNSA. This CDR3 comprises 14 residues. The entire variable domain, with the rest obtained from reference TRBV7-2 and TRBJ1-1, is as follows: GAGVSQSPSNKVTEKGKDVELRCDPISGHTALYWYRQSLGQGLEFLIYFQGNSAPDKSGLPSDRFSAERTGGSVSTLTIQRTQQEDSAVYLCASSSEDRGTEAFFGQGTRLTVV.

The rearrangement joins TRBV2 to TRBJ2-7; D may be TRBD1 (6 bases). V dropped 1 base and J dropped 0 bases, with 10 bases sitting between them. The CDR3 is made up of 15 amino acids. The germline gives CDR1 SNHLY, CDR2 FYNNEI. In DNA, the CDR3 is TGTGCCAGCAGTGAAGTTGGGACATACTCCTACGAGCAGTACTTC. This sequence encodes CASSEVGTYSYEQYF.

V and J are TRBV5-8 and TRBJ1-4; 8 bases agree with TRBD1. CDR1 is SGHTS, CDR2 YDEGEE, per germline. J lost 8 bases, V lost 4 bases, and 4 bases had no gene match. The CDR3 has 13 residues. The CDR3: CASSTGTGEKLFF. CDR3 in DNA: TGTGCCAGCAGCACTGGGACAGGAGAAAAACTGTTTTTT.

Only a few counts were recorded for this clone. The rearrangement links TRBV9 to TRBJ2-1; TRBD2 aligns across 7 bases. V gave up 5 bases and J gave up 0 bases; unmatched junction bases: 8. Germline V gene lookup returns CDR1 SGDLS and CDR2 YYNGEE. CDR3 length: 16 amino acids. The CDR3 coding sequence is TGTGCCAGCAGTCTCACTAGCGCTAGCTCCTACAATGAGCAGTTCTTC. Translation gives CASSLTSASSYNEQFF.

The chain joins TRBV2 to TRBJ2-7; 10 nucleotides match TRBD1. CDR3 length: 13 amino acids. V was pared by 7 bases and J by 2 bases, with 2 bases of the junction left unmatched. CDR1 is SNHLY, CDR2 FYNNEI, per germline. The CDR3 DNA reads as TGTGCCAGCACGGGACAGGGGCCCTACGAGCAGTACTTC. Its translation is CASTGQGPYEQYF.

This clone has just one count. CDR3 residues: CATTPAGMNTEAFF. The CDR3 DNA follows: TGTGCCACCACCCCGGCAGGGATGAACACTGAAGCTTTCTTT. The gene calls are TRBV10-3 and TRBJ1-1; D possibly corresponds to TRBD1 (5 bases). This CDR3 spans 14 amino acids. The germline V gene has CDR1 ENHRY and CDR2 SYGVKD. V was cut by 10 bases and J by 0 bases, with 15 bases left in between.